This entry is about one TCR beta chain. Its antigen is undetermined. This CDR3 is 15 amino acids long. The V gene lost 2 bases and the J gene lost 2 bases, with 10 bases spanning the gap. The germline V gene has CDR1 SGHRS and CDR2 YFSETQ. These data come from a study of immune evolution from preneoplasia to lung adenocarcinoma. As for the study in general: HLA loss of heterozygosity: about 7% AIS, about 15% MIA, about 31% ADC, none AAH.

Broader study findings: From normal lung to invasive adenocarcinoma, top clone frequencies appeared to decrease. Highest clonality occurred in KRAS-mutant, not EGFR-mutant or double wild-type, nodules. Later-stage lesions seemingly showed higher T cell density and diversity than normal lung.

Repertoires were generated with immunoSEQ multiplex PCR, while TCRdb's copy carries only in-frame clones and drops some. The table lists 4,000 or so clones, 70% to 90% of them singletons. The material sequenced was FFPE minimally invasive lung adenocarcinoma tissue. V is TRBV5-1 and J is TRBJ2-2; D is possibly TRBD2 (5 bases). This TCR was recovered from an older donor with lung adenocarcinoma. CDR3 sequence reads: CASSLGRANTGELFF. CDR3 nucleotides: TGCGCCAGCAGCTTAGGGCGGGCTAACACCGGGGAGCTGTTTTTT. The entire variable domain, with the rest obtained from reference TRBV5-1 and TRBJ2-2, is as follows: KAGVTQTPRYLIKTRGQQVTLSCSPISGHRSVSWYQQTPGQGLQFLFEYFSETQRNKGNFPGRFSGRQFSNSRSEMNVSTLELGDSALYLCASSLGRANTGELFFGEGSRLTVL.